Listed below are T cell receptor beta chains from one sample, sequenced in a study of regulatory T cells in long-lasting Graves disease. In TCRdb, the multiplex PCR reads were re-called with MiXCR into one record per CDR3 protein. Of about 430,000 distinct CDR3 sequences listed, 21% are singletons. Sequenced here: peripheral blood mononuclear cells (PBMCs), sampled when the disease was refractory, from a patient treated with antithyroid drugs. The receptors shown here come from a female donor with Graves disease. CDR3s include the opening cysteine and the closing phenylalanine or tryptophan. Each record gives: D gene, CDR3 length, J gene, V gene, clone size, CDR3 protein, CDR3 DNA. The D gene is left open where the match is weak. Clone size is not always given. Where it is, it says once, few, many or a class for expanded clones.

TRBD2,16,TRBJ2-5,TRBV4-1,few,CASSQTLRTRGETQYF,TGCGCCAGCAGCCAGACCCTCCGGACTAGGGGAGAGACCCAGTACTTC
TRBD1,14,TRBJ2-7,TRBV6-1,few,CASSQGQYAYEQYF,TGTGCCAGCAGTCAGGGACAGTACGCATACGAGCAGTACTTC
.,14,TRBJ1-1,TRBV20-1,many,CSARSGAVNTEAFF,TGCAGTGCGAGAAGTGGGGCGGTGAACACTGAAGCTTTCTTT
.,13,TRBJ2-7,TRBV6-5,many,CASSYDLGYEQYF,TGTGCCAGCAGTTACGACCTTGGCTACGAGCAGTACTTC
.,19,TRBJ2-5,TRBV3-1,.,CASSQVGFGQVRGQETQYF,TGTGCCAGCAGCCAAGTCGGCTTTGGTCAGGTCCGAGGCCAAGAGACCCAGTACTTC
.,16,TRBJ1-1,TRBV5-1,many,CASSLAQSGANTEAFF,TGCGCCAGCAGCTTGGCTCAGTCCGGGGCTAACACTGAAGCTTTCTTT
TRBD1,14,TRBJ2-7,TRBV7-8,many,CASSPDRGSYEQYF,TGTGCCAGCAGTCCGGACAGGGGATCCTACGAGCAGTACTTC
.,14,TRBJ2-7,TRBV10-2,many,CASGNGGVAYEQYF,TGCGCCAGCGGGAACGGAGGGGTAGCCTACGAGCAGTACTTC
TRBD2,17,TRBJ2-3,TRBV27,many,CASGGGRGARGTDTQYF,TGTGCCAGCGGAGGGGGGCGGGGGGCGCGAGGCACAGATACGCAGTATTTT
.,12,TRBJ2-1,TRBV5-5,many,CASSAGLDEQFF,TGTGCCAGCAGCGCGGGGCTTGATGAGCAGTTCTTC
.,16,TRBJ1-2,TRBV20-1,.,CSARNPPGKGQYGYTF,TGCAGTGCTAGAAACCCACCCGGGAAGGGCCAGTATGGCTACACCTTC
.,16,TRBJ1-4,TRBV7-2,.,CASSSRARLASKKLFF,TGTGCCAGCAGCTCCCGGGCCCGGTTGGCGTCTAAAAAACTGTTTTTT
.,17,TRBJ1-4,TRBV6-5,many,CASSYLTKAGADEKLFF,TGTGCCAGCAGTTACCTTACGAAGGCAGGGGCGGATGAAAAACTGTTTTTT
TRBD1,12,TRBJ2-7,TRBV29-1,many,CSVGTGAREQYF,TGCAGCGTTGGAACAGGGGCCAGGGAGCAGTACTTC
TRBD2,16,TRBJ2-1,TRBV24-1,few,CATSDRAGGGVSEQFF,TGTGCCACCAGTGACCGGGCGGGAGGTGGGGTTAGTGAGCAGTTCTTC
TRBD1,14,TRBJ1-4,TRBV30,many,CAWSVGQGDEKLFF,TGTGCCTGGAGTGTGGGACAGGGTGATGAAAAACTGTTTTTT
.,12,TRBJ2-7,TRBV28,many,CASSHSGIEQYF,TGTGCCAGCAGTCATAGTGGAATCGAGCAGTACTTC
TRBD1,13,TRBJ2-7,TRBV2,many,CASIRDRAYEQYF,TGTGCCAGCATACGCGACAGGGCCTACGAGCAGTACTTC
TRBD1,15,TRBJ2-5,TRBV9,.,CASSVDKGARETQYF,TGTGCCAGCAGCGTAGATAAGGGGGCGCGAGAGACCCAGTACTTC
.,11,TRBJ1-1,TRBV29-1,many,CSVRRDTEAFF,TGCAGCGTTAGACGCGACACTGAAGCTTTCTTT
.,16,TRBJ2-2,TRBV10-3,.,CAISESYSTNTGELFF,TGTGCCATCAGTGAGTCGTACTCCACGAACACCGGGGAGCTGTTTTTT
TRBD2,13,TRBJ2-7,TRBV6-1,few,CASASGRSYEQYF,TGTGCCAGCGCTAGCGGCCGCTCCTACGAGCAGTACTTC
.,12,TRBJ2-1,TRBV12-3/TRBV12-4,few,CASRTRDNEQFF,TGTGCCAGCAGGACTAGAGACAATGAGCAGTTCTTC
.,16,TRBJ1-4,TRBV15,many,CATSREADSLRGKLFF,TGTGCCACCAGCAGAGAGGCCGACAGCTTGAGAGGAAAACTGTTTTTT
.,14,TRBJ2-5,TRBV5-1,.,CASSQDRAAETQYF,TGCGCCAGCAGCCAAGACCGGGCTGCAGAGACCCAGTACTTC
.,15,TRBJ1-5,TRBV11-2,few,CASSQEGRGNQPQHF,TGCGCCAGCAGCCAAGAGGGCAGGGGCAATCAGCCCCAGCATTTT
TRBD1,17,TRBJ1-3,TRBV3-1,.,CASSQAPQGANGNTIYF,TGTGCCAGCAGCCAAGCACCTCAGGGGGCAAATGGAAACACCATATATTTT
.,16,TRBJ2-5,TRBV28,.,CASTPPGGPRGETQYF,TGTGCCAGCACCCCCCCCGGGGGGCCCAGGGGAGAGACCCAGTACTTC